Listed below are T cell receptor beta chains from one sample, sequenced in a study of human T cells and chemical hapten exposure. TCRdb reprocessed the 5' RACE reads with MiXCR, giving one entry per CDR3 protein. The data hold under 85,000 distinct CDR3 sequences, with about 8% observed a single time. Every receptor here comes from a male donor in good health. Each CDR3 is given with its conserved first and last residue. Fields, in order: J gene, clone size, V gene, D gene, CDR3 DNA, CDR3 protein. The D gene is left open where the match is weak. Size tells how often a clone was seen (once, few, many) or the class of an expanded clone, and some rows leave it out.

j_gene: TRBJ2-2
abundance: NA
v_gene: TRBV20-1
d_gene: TRBD1
CDR3nt: TGCAGTGCTAGAGGTGACAGGGACGCCGGGGAGCTGTTTTTT
CDR3aa: CSARGDRDAGELFF

j_gene: TRBJ1-4
abundance: once
v_gene: TRBV20-1
d_gene: NA
CDR3nt: TGCAGTGCAATAAACGCGAAGGCCGGGGATGAAAAACTGTTTTTT
CDR3aa: CSAINAKAGDEKLFF

j_gene: TRBJ2-7
abundance: few
v_gene: TRBV11-2
d_gene: TRBD2
CDR3nt: TGTGCCAGCAGCCCCGGGACTAGCGGGAGCGCCTTCTCCTACGAGCAGTACTTC
CDR3aa: CASSPGTSGSAFSYEQYF

j_gene: TRBJ2-2
abundance: many
v_gene: TRBV7-9
d_gene: TRBD1
CDR3nt: TGTGCCAGCAGCTGGACGGACAGGAAAGCGAACACCGGGGAGCTGTTTTTT
CDR3aa: CASSWTDRKANTGELFF

j_gene: TRBJ2-1
abundance: NA
v_gene: TRBV7-2
d_gene: TRBD2
CDR3nt: TGTGCCAGCAGCTTAGTGTCGGGCGGGAGGGCCGGGGGGAGCAATGAGCAGTTCTTC
CDR3aa: CASSLVSGGRAGGSNEQFF

j_gene: TRBJ2-7
abundance: NA
v_gene: TRBV6-5
d_gene: NA
CDR3nt: TGTGCCAGCAGTTACACGACCAGGGGGGCCTACGAGCAGTACTTC
CDR3aa: CASSYTTRGAYEQYF

j_gene: TRBJ2-4
abundance: many
v_gene: TRBV29-1
d_gene: NA
CDR3nt: TGCAGCGTTGAAGATATTCCGGGAAAAAACATTCAGTACTTC
CDR3aa: CSVEDIPGKNIQYF

j_gene: TRBJ2-2
abundance: few
v_gene: TRBV6-5
d_gene: TRBD2
CDR3nt: TGTGCCAGCAGTTACACCGGACTAGCGGGGAACACCGGGGAGCTGTTTTTT
CDR3aa: CASSYTGLAGNTGELFF

j_gene: TRBJ2-7
abundance: NA
v_gene: TRBV14
d_gene: TRBD2
CDR3nt: TGTGCCAGCAGCCTACAGACTAGCGGTGAGCAGTACTTC
CDR3aa: CASSLQTSGEQYF

j_gene: TRBJ2-7
abundance: once
v_gene: TRBV29-1
d_gene: NA
CDR3nt: TGCAGCGTTGAAGGGAGGGCATACGAGCAGTACTTC
CDR3aa: CSVEGRAYEQYF

j_gene: TRBJ2-3
abundance: many
v_gene: TRBV3-1
d_gene: TRBD1
CDR3nt: TGTGCCAGCAGCCAATTTCTATCACGACAGGGGGCGGGAGATACGCAGTATTTT
CDR3aa: CASSQFLSRQGAGDTQYF

j_gene: TRBJ2-5
abundance: NA
v_gene: TRBV27
d_gene: NA
CDR3nt: TGTGCCAGCAGTATGACAGCTAAACAAGAGACCCAGTACTTC
CDR3aa: CASSMTAKQETQYF

j_gene: TRBJ2-3
abundance: few
v_gene: TRBV4-2
d_gene: TRBD2
CDR3nt: TGTGCCAGCAGCCAAGATTCCCTAGCGGGGGGGACAGATACGCAGTATTTT
CDR3aa: CASSQDSLAGGTDTQYF

j_gene: TRBJ2-6
abundance: NA
v_gene: TRBV6-2/TRBV6-3
d_gene: NA
CDR3nt: TGTGCCAGCAGTTACTCGCGGGGGACAGGAATTTACTCTGGGGCCAACGTCCTGACTTTC
CDR3aa: CASSYSRGTGIYSGANVLTF

j_gene: TRBJ2-7
abundance: NA
v_gene: TRBV25-1
d_gene: NA
CDR3nt: TGTGCCAGCAGTTCCTGGACAGCCTACGAGCAGTACTTC
CDR3aa: CASSSWTAYEQYF

j_gene: TRBJ2-1
abundance: NA
v_gene: TRBV20-1
d_gene: NA
CDR3nt: TGCAGTGCTAGCCGGTCTCTCGGTGAGCAGTTCTTC
CDR3aa: CSASRSLGEQFF

j_gene: TRBJ2-2
abundance: few
v_gene: TRBV6-5
d_gene: NA
CDR3nt: TGTGCCAGCAGTCAGCAGGGGCCCGGGGAGCTGTTTTTT
CDR3aa: CASSQQGPGELFF

j_gene: TRBJ2-1
abundance: NA
v_gene: TRBV12-3/TRBV12-4
d_gene: NA
CDR3nt: TGTGCCAGCAGTTTGGCAGGGAGAGCCGGCAATGAGCAGTTCTTC
CDR3aa: CASSLAGRAGNEQFF

j_gene: TRBJ2-5
abundance: NA
v_gene: TRBV12-3/TRBV12-4
d_gene: TRBD1
CDR3nt: TGTGCCAGCAGTCCACACAGGGGGTCAGAGACCCAGTACTTC
CDR3aa: CASSPHRGSETQYF

j_gene: TRBJ1-1
abundance: many
v_gene: TRBV11-2
d_gene: NA
CDR3nt: TGTGCCAGCAGCTTAGGCGCAGCGAACACTGAAGCTTTCTTT
CDR3aa: CASSLGAANTEAFF

j_gene: TRBJ2-2
abundance: NA
v_gene: TRBV7-9
d_gene: TRBD1
CDR3nt: TGTGCCAGCAGCTGGACAGGGGAGACCGGGGAGCTGTTTTTT
CDR3aa: CASSWTGETGELFF

j_gene: TRBJ2-3
abundance: many
v_gene: TRBV20-1
d_gene: NA
CDR3nt: TGCAGTGCGGCAGCGAGTCCTAACGGGCAGTATTTT
CDR3aa: CSAAASPNGQYF

j_gene: TRBJ2-3
abundance: few
v_gene: TRBV20-1
d_gene: TRBD2
CDR3nt: TGCAGTGCCACCGACGGGATGGCGGGAGGGACAGATACGCAGTATTTT
CDR3aa: CSATDGMAGGTDTQYF

j_gene: TRBJ2-6
abundance: many
v_gene: TRBV6-2/TRBV6-3
d_gene: NA
CDR3nt: TGTGCCAGCTCAGGGTTATCGGGGGCCAACGTCCTGACTTTC
CDR3aa: CASSGLSGANVLTF

j_gene: TRBJ2-1
abundance: NA
v_gene: TRBV7-3
d_gene: TRBD2
CDR3nt: TGTGCCAGCAGCTTAAAGGGACTAGCGGGGGGCCGGGGCAATGAGCAGTTCTTC
CDR3aa: CASSLKGLAGGRGNEQFF

j_gene: TRBJ2-2
abundance: many
v_gene: TRBV19
d_gene: TRBD1
CDR3nt: TGTGCCAGTAGTATCAACAGGGGCGGAGGGGAGCTGTTTTTT
CDR3aa: CASSINRGGGELFF

j_gene: TRBJ2-2
abundance: NA
v_gene: TRBV12-3/TRBV12-4
d_gene: NA
CDR3nt: TGTGCCAGCACCTACTTCGGGGGAGGAATCGGGGAGCTGTTTTTT
CDR3aa: CASTYFGGGIGELFF

j_gene: TRBJ1-3
abundance: many
v_gene: TRBV6-1
d_gene: TRBD1
CDR3nt: TGTGCCAGCAGTCGGGACAGGGGCTCTGGAAACACCATATATTTT
CDR3aa: CASSRDRGSGNTIYF

j_gene: TRBJ2-7
abundance: many
v_gene: TRBV9
d_gene: NA
CDR3nt: TGTGCCAGCAGCAAAGGGACGACTTCCTACGAGCAGTACTTC
CDR3aa: CASSKGTTSYEQYF

j_gene: TRBJ1-1
abundance: many
v_gene: TRBV27
d_gene: NA
CDR3nt: TGTGCCAGCAGTTCTGGGAGCGGTGAAGCTTTCTTT
CDR3aa: CASSSGSGEAFF

j_gene: TRBJ2-7
abundance: many
v_gene: TRBV6-6
d_gene: NA
CDR3nt: TGTGCCAGCAGTCTCGGGGACGAGCAGTACTTC
CDR3aa: CASSLGDEQYF

j_gene: TRBJ1-3
abundance: few
v_gene: TRBV7-9
d_gene: NA
CDR3nt: TGTGCCAGCAGCCCCGTGTCAGGGGTCCTCTCTGGAAACACCATATATTTT
CDR3aa: CASSPVSGVLSGNTIYF

j_gene: TRBJ2-7
abundance: NA
v_gene: TRBV11-2
d_gene: NA
CDR3nt: TGTGCCAGCAGCGGGGGACCTTATTCTTCCTACGAGCAGTACTTC
CDR3aa: CASSGGPYSSYEQYF

j_gene: TRBJ2-7
abundance: many
v_gene: TRBV13
d_gene: NA
CDR3nt: TGTGCCAGCGGCCGGCGGACGGATAGCTCCTACGAGCAGTACTTC
CDR3aa: CASGRRTDSSYEQYF

j_gene: TRBJ1-4
abundance: few
v_gene: TRBV12-3/TRBV12-4
d_gene: NA
CDR3nt: TGTGCCAGCAGTTCCAACAGGGCCCGTAATGAAAAACTGTTTTTT
CDR3aa: CASSSNRARNEKLFF

j_gene: TRBJ2-7
abundance: many
v_gene: TRBV29-1
d_gene: TRBD1
CDR3nt: TGCAGCGTACTATCACAGGGGATTGCCTACGAGCAGTACTTC
CDR3aa: CSVLSQGIAYEQYF

j_gene: TRBJ2-6
abundance: many
v_gene: TRBV15
d_gene: NA
CDR3nt: TGTGCCACCAGCAGGGGTGATTCTTCGAGCTCTGGGGCCAACGTCCTGACTTTC
CDR3aa: CATSRGDSSSSGANVLTF

j_gene: TRBJ2-4
abundance: few
v_gene: TRBV6-5
d_gene: TRBD2
CDR3nt: TGTGCCAGCAGTTACGGGGGACTAGCCGGCATTCAGTACTTC
CDR3aa: CASSYGGLAGIQYF

j_gene: TRBJ1-5
abundance: NA
v_gene: TRBV12-5
d_gene: TRBD1
CDR3nt: TGTGCTAGTGCGGGACAGAGTAGCAATCAGCCCCAGCATTTT
CDR3aa: CASAGQSSNQPQHF

j_gene: TRBJ2-3
abundance: few
v_gene: TRBV20-1
d_gene: TRBD2
CDR3nt: TGCAGTGCTTCCGGACTAGCGGGAGCGAGGGTTTCAGATACGCAGTATTTT
CDR3aa: CSASGLAGARVSDTQYF

j_gene: TRBJ2-3
abundance: many
v_gene: TRBV6-5
d_gene: TRBD2
CDR3nt: TGTGCCAGCAGTCAAAGACTAGCGGGGGTCACAGATACGCAGTATTTT
CDR3aa: CASSQRLAGVTDTQYF